Here is one TCR beta chain with its context. The antigen is undetermined. The CDR3 runs 13 residues. Per the germline V gene, CDR1 is DFQATT and CDR2 is SNEGSKA (reference sequence). The V and J ends lost 6 bases and 1 base respectively, with 9 bases between them. TCRdb reprocessed the 5' RACE reads with MiXCR, giving one entry per CDR3 protein. The sample records several thousand distinct CDR3 sequences, over 55% being singletons. Overall study findings and caveats: In terms of TCR gene usage, tumor memory CD4+ T cells clustered together with blood and lymph node memory CD4+ cells, as well as with lymph node naive CD4+ cells.

The sequence was collected from a female donor with breast cancer. The specimen was tumor-infiltrating memory CD4+ T cells sorted from the breast tumor. The subset is: memory CD4+ T cells, CD4+CD45RO+CD25-. The chain links TRBV20-1 to TRBJ2-2; D gene unclear. CDR3 sequence reads: CSAHRQNTGELFF. Written as DNA, the CDR3 is TGCAGTGCACATAGACAGAACACCGGGGAGCTGTTTTTT.